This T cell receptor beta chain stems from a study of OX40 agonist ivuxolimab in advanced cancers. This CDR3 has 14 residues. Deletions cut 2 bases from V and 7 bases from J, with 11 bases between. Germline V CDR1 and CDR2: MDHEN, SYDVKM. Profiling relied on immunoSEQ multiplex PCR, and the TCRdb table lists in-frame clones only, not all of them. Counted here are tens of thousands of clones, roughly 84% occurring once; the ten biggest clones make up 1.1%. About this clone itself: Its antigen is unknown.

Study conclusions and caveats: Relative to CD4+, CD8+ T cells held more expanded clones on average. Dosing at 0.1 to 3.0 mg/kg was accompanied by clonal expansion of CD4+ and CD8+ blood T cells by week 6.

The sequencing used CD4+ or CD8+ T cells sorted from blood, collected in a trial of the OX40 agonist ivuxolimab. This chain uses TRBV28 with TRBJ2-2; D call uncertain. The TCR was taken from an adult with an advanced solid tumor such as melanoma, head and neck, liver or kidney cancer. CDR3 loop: CASSLDREGGELFF. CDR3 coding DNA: TGTGCCAGCAGTTTAGATAGGGAAGGCGGGGAGCTGTTTTTT.